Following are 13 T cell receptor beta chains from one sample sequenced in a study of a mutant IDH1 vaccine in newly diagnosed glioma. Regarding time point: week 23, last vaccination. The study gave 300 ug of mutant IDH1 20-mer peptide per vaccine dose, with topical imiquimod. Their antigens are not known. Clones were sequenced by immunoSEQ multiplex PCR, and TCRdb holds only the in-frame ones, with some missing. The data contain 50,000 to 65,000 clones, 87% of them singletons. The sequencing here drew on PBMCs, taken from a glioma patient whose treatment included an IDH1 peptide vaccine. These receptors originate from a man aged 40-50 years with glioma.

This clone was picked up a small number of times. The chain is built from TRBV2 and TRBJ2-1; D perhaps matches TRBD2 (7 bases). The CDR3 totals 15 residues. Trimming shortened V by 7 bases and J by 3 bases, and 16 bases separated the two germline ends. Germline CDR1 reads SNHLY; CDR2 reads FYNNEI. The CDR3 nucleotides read TGTGCCAGCAACCTAGGGGGACTACTCTACAATGAGCAGTTCTTC. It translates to CASNLGGLLYNEQFF.

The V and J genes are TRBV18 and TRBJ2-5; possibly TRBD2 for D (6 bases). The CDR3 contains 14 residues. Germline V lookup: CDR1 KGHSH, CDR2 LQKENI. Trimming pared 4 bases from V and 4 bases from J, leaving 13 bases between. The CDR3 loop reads CASSLGSLGETQYF. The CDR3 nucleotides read TGTGCCAGCTCACTCGGGAGTTTAGGAGAGACCCAGTACTTC.

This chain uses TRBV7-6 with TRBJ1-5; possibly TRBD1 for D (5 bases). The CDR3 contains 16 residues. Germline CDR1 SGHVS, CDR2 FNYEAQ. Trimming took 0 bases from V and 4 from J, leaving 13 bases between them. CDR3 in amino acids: CASSLAPGRINQPQHF. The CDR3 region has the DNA TGTGCCAGCAGCTTAGCCCCGGGACGGATAAATCAGCCCCAGCATTTT. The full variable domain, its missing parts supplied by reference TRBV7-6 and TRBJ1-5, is GAGVSQSPRYKVTKRGQDVALRCDPISGHVSLYWYRQALGQGPEFLTYFNYEAQQDKSGLPNDRFSAERPEGSISTLTIQRTEQRDSAMYRCASSLAPGRINQPQHFGDGTRLSIL.

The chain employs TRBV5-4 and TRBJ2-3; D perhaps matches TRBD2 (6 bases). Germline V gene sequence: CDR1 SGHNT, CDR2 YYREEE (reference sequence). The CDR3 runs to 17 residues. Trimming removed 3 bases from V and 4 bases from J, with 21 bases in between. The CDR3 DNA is TGTGCCAGCAGCTATTTTGGGCCGGGCCCGGGGGCAGATACGCAGTATTTT. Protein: CASSYFGPGPGADTQYF.

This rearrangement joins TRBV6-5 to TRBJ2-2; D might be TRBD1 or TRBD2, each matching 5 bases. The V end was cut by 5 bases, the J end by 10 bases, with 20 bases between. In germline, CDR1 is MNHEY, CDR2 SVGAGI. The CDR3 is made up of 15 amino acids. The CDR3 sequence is CASSSPGRKTMELFF. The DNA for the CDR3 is TGTGCCAGCAGTAGTCCGGGACGGAAAACCATGGAGCTGTTTTTT.

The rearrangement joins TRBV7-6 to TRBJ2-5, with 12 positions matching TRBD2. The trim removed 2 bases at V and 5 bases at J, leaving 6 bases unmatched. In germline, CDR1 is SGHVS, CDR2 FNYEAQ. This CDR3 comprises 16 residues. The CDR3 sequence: CASSLMLAGGGETQYF. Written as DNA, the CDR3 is TGTGCCAGCAGCTTAATGCTAGCGGGAGGGGGGGAGACCCAGTACTTC.

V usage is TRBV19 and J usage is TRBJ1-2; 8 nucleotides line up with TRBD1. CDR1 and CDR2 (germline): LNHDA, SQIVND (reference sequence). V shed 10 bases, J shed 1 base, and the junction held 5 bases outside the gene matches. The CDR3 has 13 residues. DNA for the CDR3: TGTGCCATTGGGGACAGGTATAACTATGGCTACACCTTC. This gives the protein CAIGDRYNYGYTF.

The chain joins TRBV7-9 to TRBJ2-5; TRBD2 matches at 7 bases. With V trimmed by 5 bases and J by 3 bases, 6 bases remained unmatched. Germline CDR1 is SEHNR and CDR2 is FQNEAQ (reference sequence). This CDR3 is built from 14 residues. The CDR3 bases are TGTGCCAGCAGCAACCGACTAGCAGAAGAGACCCAGTACTTC. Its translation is CASSNRLAEETQYF.

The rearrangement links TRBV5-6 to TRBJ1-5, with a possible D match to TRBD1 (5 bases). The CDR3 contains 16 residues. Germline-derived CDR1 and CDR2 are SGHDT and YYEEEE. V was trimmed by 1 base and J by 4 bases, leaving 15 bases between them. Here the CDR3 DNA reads TGTGCCAGCAGCTTGTTCGGGGCCCGTGGGAATCAGCCCCAGCATTTT. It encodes CASSLFGARGNQPQHF.

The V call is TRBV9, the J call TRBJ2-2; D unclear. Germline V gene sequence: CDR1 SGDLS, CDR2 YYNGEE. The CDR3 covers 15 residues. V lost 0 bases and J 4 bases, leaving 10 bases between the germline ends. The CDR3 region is CASSVGVRATGELFF. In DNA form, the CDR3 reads TGTGCCAGCAGCGTAGGTGTAAGGGCCACCGGGGAGCTGTTTTTT.

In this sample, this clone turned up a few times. CDR3 region: CASSLVGRGPYNEQFF. CDR3 DNA: TGTGCCAGCAGCTTGGTAGGCAGGGGGCCTTACAATGAGCAGTTCTTC. The chain joins TRBV5-8 to TRBJ2-1; 8 bases are shared with TRBD1. CDR3 size: 16 residues. CDR1 SGHTS and CDR2 YDEGEE come from the germline V gene. V lost 0 bases, J lost 4 bases, and 6 bases stayed unmatched.

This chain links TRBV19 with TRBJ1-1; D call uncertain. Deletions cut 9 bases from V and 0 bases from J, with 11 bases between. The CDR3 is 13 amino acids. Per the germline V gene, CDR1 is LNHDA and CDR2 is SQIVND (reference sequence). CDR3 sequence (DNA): TGTGCCAGCAGTTTTAGTCTGAACACTGAAGCTTTCTTT. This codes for CASSFSLNTEAFF.

The CDR3: CATSYIGANQPQHF. The DNA of the CDR3 is TGTGCCACCAGTTATATCGGGGCGAATCAGCCCCAGCATTTT. V and J are TRBV15 and TRBJ1-5, with a weak D call TRBD1 (5 bases). V was pared by 6 bases and J by 4 bases, with 13 bases between. Looked up from germline, CDR1 is LNHNV and CDR2 is YYDKDF (reference sequence). CDR3 length equals 14 residues.